This entry lists 13 T cell receptor beta chains sequenced from one sample in a study of T cell responses to AZD1222 COVID-19 vaccine. The table came from immunoSEQ multiplex PCR; TCRdb's copy has only in-frame clones and leaves some out. The data hold 150,000 to 180,000 clones, with approximately 90% observed a single time. Sequencing used peripheral blood, obtained on day 0 of AZD1222 vaccination. All receptors come from an adult in good health.

The CDR3 loop reads CASSRTGEQYF. The CDR3 DNA is TGTGCCAGCAGTCGGACAGGGGAGCAGTACTTC. The chain carries TRBV12-3 or TRBV12-4 and TRBJ2-7; TRBD1 aligns across 8 bases. The CDR3 totals 11 residues. V lost 5 bases to trimming and J lost 7 bases; unmatched junction nucleotides: 1.

This chain connects TRBV28 to TRBJ1-1; D uncertain. The germline V gene encodes CDR1 MDHEN and CDR2 SYDVKM. The CDR3 covers 15 residues. Trimming left V 6 bases short and J 4 bases short, with 18 bases between. CDR3: CASRIGVASGTEAFF. The DNA for the CDR3 is TGTGCCAGCAGAATTGGGGTGGCCTCGGGCACTGAAGCTTTCTTT.

This rearrangement joins TRBV14 to TRBJ2-3; 7 bases align to TRBD2. This CDR3 is built from 16 residues. Looked up from germline, CDR1 is SGHDN and CDR2 is FVKESK. V dropped 6 bases and J dropped 0; count of bases not matched to a gene: 9. CDR3 loop: CASRTSSGLSTDTQYF. The DNA of the CDR3 is TGTGCCAGCAGAACGTCTAGCGGCCTTAGCACAGATACGCAGTATTTT.

The chain carries TRBV28 and TRBJ1-1; a weak D match, TRBD1 (5 bases). This CDR3 has 15 amino acids. V was shortened by 6 bases and J by 3 bases, with 17 bases between the two germline ends. Germline V gene lookup returns CDR1 MDHEN and CDR2 SYDVKM. The CDR3 reads CASSSYAGTHTEAFF. In nucleotides, the CDR3 is TGTGCCAGCAGCTCCTACGCCGGGACCCACACTGAAGCTTTCTTT.

The chain links TRBV7-9 to TRBJ2-1; possible D gene TRBD2, 6 bases. The CDR3 spans 15 residues. Deletions cut 6 bases from V and 8 bases from J, with 20 bases between. Looked up from germline, CDR1 is SEHNR and CDR2 is FQNEAQ (reference sequence). The CDR3 coding sequence is TGTGCCAGCAGTTACTGGCTAGCGAGAGGCGATGAGCAGTTCTTC. Its translation: CASSYWLARGDEQFF.

The chain is built from TRBV21-1 and TRBJ1-1; whether TRBD1, the table's D call, matches the DNA was not checked. TRBV21-1 is a pseudogene. The CDR3 is made up of 15 amino acids. Here the CDR3 reads CASSIRDRGLLEAFF. In DNA, the CDR3 is TGTGCCAGCAGCATCCGGGACAGGGGGCTCTTAGAAGCTTTCTTT.

Here the CDR3 reads CASSLVVTQDGYTF. The CDR3 DNA is TGTGCCAGCAGTTTAGTGGTGACACAGGATGGCTACACCTTC. This sequence joins TRBV28 and TRBJ1-2; a possible D gene is TRBD1 (5 bases). From germline, CDR1 is MDHEN and CDR2 SYDVKM. V lost 2 bases to trimming and J lost 6 bases, with 13 bases between them. This CDR3 spans 14 amino acids.

The chain is built from TRBV25-1 and TRBJ2-1; 7 bases align to TRBD2. With V trimmed by 3 bases and J by 3 bases, 11 bases remained unmatched. CDR1 and CDR2 from the germline V gene are MGHDK and SYGVNS. The CDR3 totals 17 residues. The CDR3 spells CASSESPSGDNYNEQFF. Here the CDR3 DNA reads TGTGCCAGCAGTGAGTCTCCTAGCGGAGACAACTACAATGAGCAGTTCTTC.

The chain uses TRBV9 and TRBJ2-3; 8 positions agree with TRBD1. CDR3 size: 15 residues. The germline CDR1 and CDR2 sequences are SGDLS and YYNGEE. J gave up 2 bases and V 4 bases, and 6 bases lay outside the gene matches. CDR3 amino acids: CASSTRDRITDTQYF. The CDR3 DNA reads as TGTGCCAGCAGCACCCGGGACAGGATCACAGATACGCAGTATTTT.

This chain uses TRBV7-2 with TRBJ1-2; tentatively, D is TRBD1 (6 bases). Per the germline V gene, CDR1 is SGHTA and CDR2 is FQGNSA. The V end lost 1 base, the J end lost 2 bases, and 11 bases lay between the germline ends. The length of the CDR3 is 15 residues. CDR3 sequence reads: CASSLGPGVNYGYTF. Written as DNA, the CDR3 is TGTGCCAGCAGCTTAGGTCCAGGGGTCAACTATGGCTACACCTTC.

J is TRBJ1-5 and V is TRBV7-2; TRBD1 might be the D (6 bases). CDR1 is SGHTA, CDR2 FQGNSA, per germline. V shed 1 base and J shed 4 bases, with 14 bases lying between them. CDR3 length: 16 amino acids. The CDR3 spells CASSLEGTGANQPQHF. The CDR3 DNA follows: TGTGCCAGCAGCTTAGAGGGCACGGGGGCGAATCAGCCCCAGCATTTT. Using reference TRBV7-2 and TRBJ1-5 for the parts outside the CDR3, the full variable domain is GAGVSQSPSNKVTEKGKDVELRCDPISGHTALYWYRQSLGQGLEFLIYFQGNSAPDKSGLPSDRFSAERTGGSVSTLTIQRTQQEDSAVYLCASSLEGTGANQPQHFGDGTRLSIL.

This chain joins TRBV5-4 and TRBJ2-7; D call uncertain. Germline CDR1 reads SGHNT; CDR2 reads YYREEE (reference sequence). With 5 bases removed from V and 6 bases from J, the gap between germline ends came to 18 bases. CDR3 length: 14 amino acids. The CDR3 protein is CASRHNDDRAEQYF. The CDR3 DNA reads as TGTGCCAGCAGACATAACGACGATCGGGCCGAGCAGTACTTC.

The CDR3 DNA follows: TGTGCCAGCAGCCCCCGGGGGGCAAACACAGATACGCAGTATTTT. Encoded protein: CASSPRGANTDTQYF. The genes are TRBV11-3 and TRBJ2-3; maybe TRBD2 (7 bases). From germline, CDR1 is SGHNT and CDR2 YENEEA. This CDR3 has 15 amino acids. Trimming removed 5 bases at V and 2 bases at J, with 14 bases between.